This T cell receptor (beta chain) comes out of a study of T cell responses to AZD1222 COVID-19 vaccine. The assay was immunoSEQ multiplex PCR, and TCRdb's table has in-frame clones only and misses some. The table records 150,000 to 200,000 clones, 85% to 95% of them present only once. Whole-study results and caveats: The study found Spike-specific TCR breadth and depth rose after two AZD1222 doses.

With respect to this clone: Its antigen is as yet unknown.

The sequence was collected from an adult who received the MenACWY meningococcal vaccine as a control. This specimen was peripheral blood, taken 28 days after the second dose of the MenACWY control vaccine.

This CDR3 is CAIPGGGPGRGHGRSYNSPLHF. The CDR3 region has the DNA TGTGCCATCCCGGGAGGAGGGCCGGGAAGGGGCCACGGACGCTCCTATAATTCACCCCTCCACTTT. V gene TRBV18 combines with J gene TRBJ1-6; TRBD1 is a possible D gene (5 bases). With 10 bases removed from V and 0 bases from J, the gap between germline ends came to 34 bases. In germline, CDR1 is KGHSH, CDR2 LQKENI. There are 22 residues in the CDR3.